This TCR beta chain came from a study of blood T cell repertoires in COVID-19. For the study at large: Acute and convalescent COVID-19 samples came from the United States, Italy and Spain.

How the authors handled the data: The assay estimated nucleated cells by amplifying reference gene primers. Data came from immunoSEQ multiplex PCR; TCRdb stores just in-frame clones and leaves some out. V and J calls and clone size are those listed in that table; D and trimming were worked out from the DNA. The repertoire holds around 86,000 clones, with about 85% as singletons. Germline V CDR1 and CDR2: KGHSH, LQKENI. This CDR3 contains 15 residues. Between the trimmed V and J ends, which lost 4 bases and 6 bases, there was a span of 18 bases. The origin of this receptor is a human donor in a cohort sampled during active COVID-19. The chain joins TRBV18 to TRBJ1-1, with D possibly TRBD1 on 6 matching bases. Sequences were obtained from peripheral blood. CDR3 DNA sequence: TGTGCCAGCTCACAATTACAATCAGGGGTCCCTGAAGCTTTCTTT. Amino acids: CASSQLQSGVPEAFF.